The present TCR beta chain was sequenced within a study of early T cells in non-severe SARS-CoV-2 infection. Concerning this clonotype: What it binds is unknown.

Study outcomes and limitations: Matching results from VDJdb favored anti-spike CD8 responses, leaving private and CD4 specificities undetected.

Individual cDNA molecules were tagged with unique molecular identifiers, the study reported. TCRdb redid the calling of the 5' RACE reads with MiXCR, one entry per CDR3 protein. The sample lists some 66,000 distinct CDR3 sequences; approximately 9.2% were seen once. V lost 2 bases to trimming and J lost 6 bases; unmatched junction nucleotides: 5. Germline loops: CDR1 KGHSH, CDR2 LQKENI. The CDR3 spans 14 residues. The V gene is TRBV18, the J gene TRBJ1-1; TRBD1 matches at 8 bases. Sequences were obtained from whole blood. The receptor's source is an adult who was a healthcare worker with PCR-confirmed SARS-CoV-2 infection or an uninfected control (not recorded which). This CDR3 reads CASSPYGTGPEAFF. CDR3 nucleotide sequence: TGTGCCAGCTCACCATACGGGACAGGCCCTGAAGCTTTCTTT.